This T cell receptor (beta chain) was identified during a study of regulatory T cells in long-lasting Graves disease. The overall study: The criterion for persistent Graves' disease was over 5 years of antithyroid drugs with positive TSH receptor antibodies.

Looked up from germline, CDR1 is MNHGY and CDR2 is SVAAGI. V trimming: 4 bases; J trimming: 0 bases; junction bases outside the gene matches: 7. CDR3 length equals 17 residues. CDR3 regions were amplified by Arm-PCR using iRepertoire HTBI primers to build TCR beta libraries. In the original processing: Sequenced samples collectively carried 62 TRBV and roughly 15 TRBJ segments. TCRdb ran MiXCR on the multiplex PCR reads and lists one entry per CDR3 protein. What appears here as the V and J calls and clone size reflects TCRdb's work, not the paper's. The sample records 700,000 or so distinct CDR3 sequences, 25% to 30% being singletons. This clonotype was seen more than once but under ten times. Time point of the sample: persistent/refractory GD, antithyroid drugs over 5 years with positive TRAb. From RNA extracted from PBMCs, the TCR library was made.

V gene TRBV6-9 combines with J gene TRBJ1-4; 8 bases match TRBD1. The TCR was taken from a female donor with Graves disease. Sequences were derived from peripheral blood mononuclear cells (PBMCs), sampled when the disease was refractory, from a patient treated with antithyroid drugs. The CDR3 sequence is CASSFPTGAATNEKLFF. The DNA for the CDR3 is TGTGCCAGCAGTTTCCCGACAGGGGCCGCAACTAATGAAAAACTGTTTTTT.